This entry describes one T cell receptor beta chain. Random hexamers served to reverse transcribe roughly 0.45 to 1 ug RNA. MiXCR, run by TCRdb on the immunoSEQ multiplex PCR reads, gives a single entry per CDR3 protein. The sample yields 150,000 to 200,000 distinct CDR3 sequences, approximately 94% seen once. This sample was taken from a study of CD8 T cells in Susac syndrome. TCR beta sequencing covered blood CD8+ and CD4+ T cells. Control patients had untreated stable or active relapsing-remitting multiple sclerosis by revised McDonald criteria. Between the trimmed V and J ends, which lost 4 bases and 8 bases, there was a span of 9 bases. The germline V gene has CDR1 SGHTS and CDR2 YDEGEE. There are 11 residues in the CDR3.

Specimen: CD4+ T cells from PBMCs. This receptor was obtained from a human donor with multiple sclerosis. The gene calls are TRBV5-8 and TRBJ1-1; D remains ambiguous. CDR3 in amino acids: CASSRSREAFF. In nucleotides, the CDR3 is TGTGCCAGCAGCCGGAGCAGGGAAGCTTTCTTT.